This T cell receptor beta chain is from a study of regulatory T cells in long-lasting Graves disease. This clonotype showed up many times. Documented time point: newly diagnosed GD, antithyroid drugs for less than 3 months. PBMCs provided the RNA from which the TCR library was made. Relying on iRepertoire HTBI primers and Arm-PCR of CDR3 regions, the team built TCR beta libraries. TCRdb reanalysed the multiplex PCR reads using MiXCR and keeps one entry per CDR3 protein. The sample consists of 450,000 to 500,000 distinct CDR3 sequences, 16% of them appearing once. This sample also appeared in a second study, on T cells in Graves' hyperthyroidism and ophthalmopathy. This second report adds: RT-PCR in the first round (using the HTBI primer set) targeted the TCR CDR3.

This specimen consisted of peripheral blood mononuclear cells (PBMCs), obtained at new diagnosis, from a patient treated with antithyroid drugs. The clonotype comes from a man aged 40-49 years with Graves disease.

CDR3 protein: CSADRGGASDQPQHF. In nucleotides, the CDR3 is TGCAGTGCTGATAGAGGGGGCGCTTCCGATCAGCCCCAGCATTTT. The V and J genes are TRBV20-1 and TRBJ1-5, with 7 bases that match TRBD1. V gave up 5 bases and J gave up 5 bases; unmatched junction bases: 12. Per the germline V gene, CDR1 is DFQATT and CDR2 is SNEGSKA (reference sequence). The length of the CDR3 is 15 residues.